This T cell receptor (beta chain) came from a study of Graves' ophthalmopathy and Graves' hyperthyroidism. Uncontrolled infections, other autoimmune diseases, pregnancy or lactation barred patients from enrollment. This CDR3 region has 13 residues. CDR1 and CDR2 from the germline V gene are MNHEY and SMNVEV (reference sequence). Trimming took 5 bases from V and 6 from J, leaving 10 bases between them. CDR3 regions of TCR beta were amplified from RNA transcripts. RT-PCR with HTBI primers came first, then second-round multiplex PCR. TCRdb analysed the multiplex PCR reads with MiXCR anew, one entry per CDR3 protein. This sample has 150,000 to 200,000 distinct CDR3 sequences, with under 45% found just once.

The receptor was derived from a man aged 25-40 years with Graves' ophthalmopathy. The V gene is TRBV27, the J gene TRBJ2-2, with D possibly being TRBD2 (5 bases). Sequencing was done on a sample of peripheral blood. The DNA of the CDR3 is TGTGCCAGCAGTGGCGGGTGGGCCGGGGAGCTGTTTTTT. Amino acid sequence: CASSGGWAGELFF.